This T cell receptor beta chain was recorded in a study of CXCR3-negative and CXCR3-positive naive CD8 T cells. The CDR3 has 13 amino acids. Looked up from germline, CDR1 is KGHSY and CDR2 is FQNENV. UMI-tagged TRB cDNA libraries were built via 5' RACE. Reprocessing the 5' RACE reads, TCRdb reports a single entry for every CDR3 protein and omits DNA. This sample's table has 20,000 to 25,000 distinct CDR3 sequences. This sequence joins TRBV16 and TRBJ2-2. The clonotype comes from a human donor in good health. Some clones in this sample may be carry-over from other donors' samples. Sequencing was carried out using memory CD8+ T cells from blood. CDR3 sequence: CASSQGTAGELFF.